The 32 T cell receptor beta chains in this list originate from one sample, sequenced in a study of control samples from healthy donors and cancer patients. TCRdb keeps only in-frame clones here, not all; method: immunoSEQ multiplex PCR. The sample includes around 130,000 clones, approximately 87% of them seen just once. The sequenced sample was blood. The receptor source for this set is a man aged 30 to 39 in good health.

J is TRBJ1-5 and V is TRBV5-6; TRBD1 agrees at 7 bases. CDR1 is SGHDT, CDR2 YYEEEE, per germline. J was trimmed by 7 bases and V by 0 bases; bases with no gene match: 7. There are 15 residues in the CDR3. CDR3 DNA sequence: TGTGCCAGCAGCTTGGCAAGGACAGGCGTGCAGCCCCAGCATTTT. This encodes CASSLARTGVQPQHF.

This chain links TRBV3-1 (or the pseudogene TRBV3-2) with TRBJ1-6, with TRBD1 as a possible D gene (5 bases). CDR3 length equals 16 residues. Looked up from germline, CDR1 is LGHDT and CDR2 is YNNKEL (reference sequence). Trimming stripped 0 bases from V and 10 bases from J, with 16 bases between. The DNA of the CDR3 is TGTGCCAGCAGCCAAGATCTCCCAGGGTCGGGGTCACCCCTCCACTTT. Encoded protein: CASSQDLPGSGSPLHF.

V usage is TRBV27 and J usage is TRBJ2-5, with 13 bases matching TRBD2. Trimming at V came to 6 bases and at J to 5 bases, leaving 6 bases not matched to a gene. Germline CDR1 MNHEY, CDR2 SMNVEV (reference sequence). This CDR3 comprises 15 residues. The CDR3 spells CASRPGLAGLETQYF. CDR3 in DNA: TGTGCCAGCAGGCCGGGACTAGCGGGGCTGGAGACCCAGTACTTC.

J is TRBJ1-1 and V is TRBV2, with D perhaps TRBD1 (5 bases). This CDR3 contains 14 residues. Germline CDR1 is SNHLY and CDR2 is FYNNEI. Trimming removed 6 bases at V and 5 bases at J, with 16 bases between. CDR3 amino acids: CASSARVEGTEAFF. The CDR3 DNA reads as TGTGCCAGCAGCGCCAGGGTGGAGGGGACTGAAGCTTTCTTT. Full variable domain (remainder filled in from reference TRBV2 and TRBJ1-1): EPEVTQTPSHQVTQMGQEVILRCVPISNHLYFYWYRQILGQKVEFLVSFYNNEISEKSEIFDDQFSVERPDGSNFTLKIRSTKLEDSAMYFCASSARVEGTEAFFGQGTRLTVV.

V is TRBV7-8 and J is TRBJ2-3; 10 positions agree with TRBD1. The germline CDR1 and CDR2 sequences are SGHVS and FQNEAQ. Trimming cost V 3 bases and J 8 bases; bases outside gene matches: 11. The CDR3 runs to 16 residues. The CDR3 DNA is TGTGCCAGCAGCTTCGACAGGGGGCGGGGGGCTCGTACGCAGTATTTT. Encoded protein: CASSFDRGRGARTQYF.

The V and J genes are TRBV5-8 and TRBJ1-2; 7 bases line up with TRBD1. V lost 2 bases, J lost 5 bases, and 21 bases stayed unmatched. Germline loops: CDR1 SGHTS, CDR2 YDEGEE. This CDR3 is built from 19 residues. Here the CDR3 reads CASSFAGRDSEGVPYGYTF. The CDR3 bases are TGTGCCAGCAGCTTTGCAGGTCGGGACAGCGAGGGAGTCCCTTATGGCTACACCTTC.

For the CDR3, the DNA is TGTGCCAGCAGCTCTCGGTTTCAGGGGAACTATGGCTACACCTTC. Amino acids: CASSSRFQGNYGYTF. The chain links TRBV11-1 to TRBJ1-2; D is possibly TRBD1 (6 bases). Germline V lookup: CDR1 SGHAT, CDR2 FQDESV (reference sequence). The CDR3 has 15 amino acids. V shed 4 bases and J shed 2 bases, with 14 bases lying between them.

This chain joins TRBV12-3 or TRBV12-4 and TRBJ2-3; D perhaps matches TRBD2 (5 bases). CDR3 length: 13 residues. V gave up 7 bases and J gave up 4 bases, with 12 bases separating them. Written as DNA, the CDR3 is TGTGCCAGCAATGGTGGGCGGGCAGATACGCAGTATTTT. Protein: CASNGGRADTQYF.

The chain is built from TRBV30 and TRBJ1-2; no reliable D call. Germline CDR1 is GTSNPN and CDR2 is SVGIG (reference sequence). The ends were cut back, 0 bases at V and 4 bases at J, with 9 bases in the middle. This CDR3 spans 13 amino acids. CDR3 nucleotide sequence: TGTGCCTGGAGTGTAGGACCGGGCTATGGCTACACCTTC. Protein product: CAWSVGPGYGYTF. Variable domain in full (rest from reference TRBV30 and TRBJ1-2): SQTIHQWPATLVQPVGSPLSLECTVEGTSNPNLYWYRQAAGRGLQLLFYSVGIGQISSEVPQNLSASRPQDRQFILSSKKLLLSDSGFYLCAWSVGPGYGYTFGSGTRLTVV.

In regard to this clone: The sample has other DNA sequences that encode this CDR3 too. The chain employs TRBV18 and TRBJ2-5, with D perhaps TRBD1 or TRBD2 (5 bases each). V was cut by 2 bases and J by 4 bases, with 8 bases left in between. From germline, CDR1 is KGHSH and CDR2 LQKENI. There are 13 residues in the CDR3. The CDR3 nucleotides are TGTGCCAGCTCACCAACGGGGCGAGAGACCCAGTACTTC. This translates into CASSPTGRETQYF.

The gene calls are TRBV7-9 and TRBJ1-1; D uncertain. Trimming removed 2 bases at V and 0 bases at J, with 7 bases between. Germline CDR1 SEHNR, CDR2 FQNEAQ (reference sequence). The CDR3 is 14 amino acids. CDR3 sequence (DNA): TGTGCCAGCAGCTTAAAAGGCTTGAACACTGAAGCTTTCTTT. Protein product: CASSLKGLNTEAFF.

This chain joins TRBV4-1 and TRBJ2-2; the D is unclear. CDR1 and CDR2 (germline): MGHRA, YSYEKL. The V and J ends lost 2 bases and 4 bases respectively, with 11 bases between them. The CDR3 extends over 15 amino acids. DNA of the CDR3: TGCGCCAGCAGCCAACCGGCGGAAGGCACCGGGGAGCTGTTTTTT. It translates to CASSQPAEGTGELFF.

The CDR3 here is CASSQLSGGAGYTF. For the CDR3, the DNA is TGTGCCAGCAGCCAGCTCTCAGGGGGCGCGGGCTACACCTTC. The V gene is TRBV14, the J gene TRBJ1-2; 8 bases are a match to TRBD1. The germline V gene encodes CDR1 SGHDN and CDR2 FVKESK. This CDR3 has 14 residues. Trimming took 3 bases from V and 8 from J; bases not matched to a gene: 8.

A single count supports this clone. CDR3 nucleotides: TGTGCCAGCAGCTTGGCCGAGACTAGTCCGACCCAGTACTTC. Encoded protein: CASSLAETSPTQYF. This chain joins TRBV5-4 and TRBJ2-5; D perhaps matches TRBD2 (6 bases). Trimming shortened V by 0 bases and J by 7 bases, and 13 bases separated the two germline ends. The CDR3 is 14 residues long. CDR1 SGHNT and CDR2 YYREEE come from the germline V gene (reference sequence).

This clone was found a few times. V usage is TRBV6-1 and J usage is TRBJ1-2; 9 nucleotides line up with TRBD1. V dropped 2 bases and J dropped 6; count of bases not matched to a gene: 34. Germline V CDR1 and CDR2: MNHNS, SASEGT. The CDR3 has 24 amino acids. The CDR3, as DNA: TGTGCCAGCAGTGAATCCCGTCGTCGGACAGGGGAAGTATTGGCCCGCCCTAAAGGCCATGGCTACACCTTC. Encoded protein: CASSESRRRTGEVLARPKGHGYTF.

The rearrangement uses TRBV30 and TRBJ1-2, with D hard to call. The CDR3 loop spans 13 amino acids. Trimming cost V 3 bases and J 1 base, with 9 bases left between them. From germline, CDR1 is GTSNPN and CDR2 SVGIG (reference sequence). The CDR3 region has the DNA TGTGCCTGGAGCCGACTTGTTAACTATGGCTACACCTTC. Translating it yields CAWSRLVNYGYTF.

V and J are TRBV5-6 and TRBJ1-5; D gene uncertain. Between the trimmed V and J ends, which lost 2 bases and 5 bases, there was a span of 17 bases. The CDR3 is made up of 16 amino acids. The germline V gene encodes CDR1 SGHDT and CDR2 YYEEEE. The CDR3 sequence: CASSFFYAGPDQPQHF. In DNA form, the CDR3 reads TGTGCCAGCAGCTTTTTCTACGCGGGTCCCGATCAGCCCCAGCATTTT.

CDR3 sequence (DNA): TGTGCCAGCAGTTTATGGGCAGGGAGGAACTATGGCTACACCTTC. Its translation: CASSLWAGRNYGYTF. The chain uses TRBV27 and TRBJ1-2; the D gene is possibly TRBD1 (5 bases). The CDR3 loop spans 15 amino acids. V was pared by 1 base and J by 2 bases, with 11 bases between. Germline values: CDR1 MNHEY, CDR2 SMNVEV (reference sequence).

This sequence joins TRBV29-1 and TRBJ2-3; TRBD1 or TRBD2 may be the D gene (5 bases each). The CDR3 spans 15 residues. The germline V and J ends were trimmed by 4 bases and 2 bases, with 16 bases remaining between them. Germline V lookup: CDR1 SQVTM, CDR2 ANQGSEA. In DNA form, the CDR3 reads TGCAGCGTTGGGGCGAGGGGCGCGGACACAGATACGCAGTATTTT. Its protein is CSVGARGADTDTQYF.

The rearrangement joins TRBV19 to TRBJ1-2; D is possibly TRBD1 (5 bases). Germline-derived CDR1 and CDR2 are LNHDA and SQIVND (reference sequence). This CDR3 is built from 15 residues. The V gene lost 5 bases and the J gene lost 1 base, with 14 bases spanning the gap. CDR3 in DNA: TGTGCCAGTAGTTCGGGACTGAGACTTAACTATGGCTACACCTTC. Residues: CASSSGLRLNYGYTF.

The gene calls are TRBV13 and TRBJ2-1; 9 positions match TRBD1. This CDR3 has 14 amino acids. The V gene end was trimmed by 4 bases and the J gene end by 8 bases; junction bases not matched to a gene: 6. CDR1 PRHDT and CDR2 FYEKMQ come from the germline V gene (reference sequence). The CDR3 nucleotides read TGTGCCAGCAGCTCGCTGGACAGGGGCCATGAGCAGTTCTTC. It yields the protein CASSSLDRGHEQFF.

This CDR3 reads CASSDEDSGGADEQFF. The CDR3 region has the DNA TGTGCCAGCAGTGACGAGGATAGCGGGGGGGCCGATGAGCAGTTCTTC. The chain employs TRBV25-1 and TRBJ2-1; 11 bases match TRBD2. This CDR3 is 16 amino acids long. Unmatched junction bases numbered 9, after V lost 3 bases and J lost 8 bases. Germline CDR1 reads MGHDK; CDR2 reads SYGVNS.

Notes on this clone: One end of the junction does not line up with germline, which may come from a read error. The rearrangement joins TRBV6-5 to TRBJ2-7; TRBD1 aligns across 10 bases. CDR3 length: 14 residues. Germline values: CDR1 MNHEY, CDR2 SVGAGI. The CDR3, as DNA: TGTGCCAGCAGTTTGACAGGGGGCTCCAACGAGCAGTACTTC. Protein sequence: CASSLTGGSNEQYF.

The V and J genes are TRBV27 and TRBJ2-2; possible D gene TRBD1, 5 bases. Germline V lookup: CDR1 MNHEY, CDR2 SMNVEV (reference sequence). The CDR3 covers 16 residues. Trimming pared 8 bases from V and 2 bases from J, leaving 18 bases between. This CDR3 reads CASFPLDSRNTGELFF. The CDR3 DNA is TGTGCCAGCTTCCCTCTCGACAGCAGAAACACCGGGGAGCTGTTTTTT.

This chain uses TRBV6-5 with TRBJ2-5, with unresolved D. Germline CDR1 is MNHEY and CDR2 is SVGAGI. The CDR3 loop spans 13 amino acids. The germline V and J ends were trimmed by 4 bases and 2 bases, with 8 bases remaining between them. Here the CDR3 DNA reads TGTGCCAGCAGTTTGGTGGGGCAAGAGACCCAGTACTTC. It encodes CASSLVGQETQYF.

CDR3 loop: CASSFWTGNGYTF. DNA for the CDR3: TGTGCCAGCAGTTTCTGGACAGGGAATGGCTACACCTTC. This sequence joins TRBV28 and TRBJ1-2; 8 bases map to TRBD1. The length of the CDR3 is 13 residues. The V segment lost 3 bases and the J segment 6 bases; nucleotides outside the gene matches: 3. CDR1 and CDR2 (germline): MDHEN, SYDVKM.

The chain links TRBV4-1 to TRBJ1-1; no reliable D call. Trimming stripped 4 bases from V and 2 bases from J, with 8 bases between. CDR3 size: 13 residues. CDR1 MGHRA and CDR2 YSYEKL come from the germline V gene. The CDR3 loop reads CASSRALNTEAFF. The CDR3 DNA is TGCGCCAGCAGCCGGGCCCTTAACACTGAAGCTTTCTTT.

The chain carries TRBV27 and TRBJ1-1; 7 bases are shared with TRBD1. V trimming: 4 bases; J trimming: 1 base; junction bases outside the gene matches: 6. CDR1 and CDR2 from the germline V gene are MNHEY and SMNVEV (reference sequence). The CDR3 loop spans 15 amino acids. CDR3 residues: CASSYQGVRNTEAFF. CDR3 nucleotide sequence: TGTGCCAGCAGTTACCAGGGGGTAAGGAACACTGAAGCTTTCTTT.

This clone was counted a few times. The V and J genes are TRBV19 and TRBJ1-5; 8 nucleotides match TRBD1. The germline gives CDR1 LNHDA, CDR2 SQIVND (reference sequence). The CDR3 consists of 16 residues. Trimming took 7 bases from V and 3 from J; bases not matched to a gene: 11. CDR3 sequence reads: CASTLSTGADNQPQHF. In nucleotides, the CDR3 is TGTGCCAGTACCCTCTCGACAGGGGCGGACAATCAGCCCCAGCATTTT.

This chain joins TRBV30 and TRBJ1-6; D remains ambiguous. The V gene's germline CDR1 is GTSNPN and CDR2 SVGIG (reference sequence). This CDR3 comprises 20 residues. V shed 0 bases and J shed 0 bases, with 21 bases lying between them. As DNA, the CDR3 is TGTGCCTGGAGTGTATTTCCCCGAGAGGCGACTTACTCCTATAATTCACCCCTCCACTTT. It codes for CAWSVFPREATYSYNSPLHF.

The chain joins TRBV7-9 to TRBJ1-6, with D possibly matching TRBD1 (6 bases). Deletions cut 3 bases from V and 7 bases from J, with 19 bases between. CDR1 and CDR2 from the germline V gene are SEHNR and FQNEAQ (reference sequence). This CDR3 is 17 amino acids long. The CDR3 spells CASSLWGRRGENSPLHF. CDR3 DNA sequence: TGTGCCAGCAGCTTGTGGGGGAGAAGGGGGGAAAATTCACCCCTCCACTTT. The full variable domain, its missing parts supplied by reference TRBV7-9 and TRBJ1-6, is DTGVSQNPRHKITKRGQNVTFRCDPISEHNRLYWYRQTLGQGPEFLTYFQNEAQLEKSRLLSDRFSAERPKGSFSTLEIQRTEQGDSAMYLCASSLWGRRGENSPLHFGNGTRLTVT.

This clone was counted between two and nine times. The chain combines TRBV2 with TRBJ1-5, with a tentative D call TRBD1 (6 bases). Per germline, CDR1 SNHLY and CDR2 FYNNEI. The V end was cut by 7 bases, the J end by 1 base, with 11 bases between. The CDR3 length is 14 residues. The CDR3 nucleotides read TGTGCCAGCAAGGGGGGTACAAGCAATCAGCCCCAGCATTTT. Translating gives CASKGGTSNQPQHF.